These 7 T cell receptor beta chains were sequenced from one sample in a study of shared clonotypes between healthy human individuals. Repertoires were generated with immunoSEQ multiplex PCR, while TCRdb's copy carries only in-frame clones and drops some. The sample has 2 million to 2.5 million clones, approximately 90% seen once. The specimen was naive CD4+ T cells from PBMCs. Subset indicated: CD45RA+ positively selected. Source of these receptors: a man younger than 35 in good health. Some clones in this sample may be carry-over from other donors' samples.

V is TRBV28 and J is TRBJ1-5, with unresolved D. V was shortened by 8 bases and J by 10 bases, with 9 bases between the two germline ends. The CDR3 is made up of 10 amino acids. Per germline, CDR1 MDHEN and CDR2 SYDVKM. In DNA, the CDR3 is TGTGCCAGCGGCGGGCCTCCCCAGCATTTT. This translates into CASGGPPQHF.

This clone was observed a handful of times. This chain joins TRBV2 and TRBJ2-1, with 7 bases identical to TRBD2. The length of the CDR3 is 17 residues. V was clipped by 6 bases and J by 0 bases; unmatched bases: 11. CDR1 is SNHLY and CDR2 is FYNNEI in the germline V gene. The CDR3 region is CASSKLAGPSSYNEQFF. The CDR3 nucleotides read TGTGCCAGCAGCAAATTAGCGGGCCCGAGCTCCTACAATGAGCAGTTCTTC.

This chain connects TRBV6-5 to TRBJ1-1; 8 nucleotides line up with TRBD1. The CDR3 covers 15 residues. Unmatched junction bases numbered 3, after V lost 3 bases and J lost 0 bases. Germline assignment: CDR1 MNHEY and CDR2 SVGAGI. In DNA form, the CDR3 reads TGTGCCAGCAGTTATCCAGGGGGCATGAACACTGAAGCTTTCTTT. Amino acids: CASSYPGGMNTEAFF.

On this clone itself: Other DNA sequences of this sample code for an identical CDR3. This chain links TRBV18 with TRBJ1-4; no firm D call. Germline V gives CDR1 KGHSH, CDR2 LQKENI. V was pared by 1 base and J by 0 bases, with 3 bases between. There are 14 residues in the CDR3. CDR3 coding DNA: TGTGCCAGCTCACCACGTGCAACTAATGAAAAACTGTTTTTT. Encoded protein: CASSPRATNEKLFF.

This chain links TRBV5-8 with TRBJ2-3, with D maybe TRBD2 (5 bases). The V end was cut by 3 bases, the J end by 0 bases, with 11 bases between. CDR1 SGHTS and CDR2 YDEGEE come from the germline V gene. The CDR3 spans 15 residues. In DNA form, the CDR3 reads TGTGCCAGCAGCTCGCGGCGGGCGAGCACAGATACGCAGTATTTT. It specifies CASSSRRASTDTQYF. The full variable domain, completed using reference TRBV5-8 and TRBJ2-3, is EAGVTQSPTHLIKTRGQQATLRCSPISGHTSVYWYQQALGLGLQFLLWYDEGEERNRGNFPPRFSGRQFPNYSSELNVNALELEDSALYLCASSSRRASTDTQYFGPGTRLTVL.

The chain is built from TRBV7-3 and TRBJ2-5, with D perhaps matching TRBD1 (5 bases). The germline CDR1 and CDR2 sequences are SGHTA and FQGTGA. Trimming pared 1 base from V and 3 bases from J, leaving 15 bases between. The CDR3 length is 16 residues. For the CDR3, the DNA is TGTGCCAGCAGCTTAAGAGCAGGGTCAATTGAAGAGACCCAGTACTTC. It codes for CASSLRAGSIEETQYF.

The V call is TRBV7-2, the J call TRBJ2-7, with D hard to call. This CDR3 contains 15 residues. Germline V gene lookup returns CDR1 SGHTA and CDR2 FQGNSA. Trimming took 1 base from V and 2 from J, leaving 12 bases between them. The CDR3 DNA reads TGTGCCAGCAGCTTAGGGCTTGGGATGCCCTACGAGCAGTACTTC. It yields the protein CASSLGLGMPYEQYF.